The clone carrying this T cell receptor beta chain was recorded at least ten times. Its antigen is as yet unknown. Amplifying TCR beta CDR3 involved multiplex PCR carried out with 32 V and 13 J primers. TCRdb reprocessed the multiplex PCR reads via MiXCR and lists one record per CDR3 protein. The table has about 9,700 distinct CDR3 sequences, 15% to 20% seen once. The data belong to a study of immune heterogeneity within non-small cell lung tumors. In the study overall: Squamous cell carcinomas accounted for several of the tumors, non-squamous carcinomas for roughly 10, and 1 was not otherwise specified. General study results and limits: Clonality of local T cells correlated moderately but significantly with local tumor mutational burden (R about 0.35). Multiple tumor sites within a patient showed recurrence of identical dominant CDR3 beta clonotypes; site-unique high-frequency clones were present as well.

The starting template was genomic DNA from bulk tumor, roughly 610 ng per sample. Several biopsies per primary tumor, spaced far apart, were taken during surgery. Enrolled individuals presented with untreated, newly diagnosed non-small cell lung cancer and received curative surgery. All donors had received a new diagnosis of non-small cell lung cancer and were undergoing surgery with curative intent. Trimming cost V 5 bases and J 1 base, with 6 bases left between them. Germline assignment: CDR1 SEHNR and CDR2 FQNEAQ (reference sequence). The CDR3 extends over 12 amino acids. Material for sequencing was lung tumor tissue. This chain links TRBV7-9 with TRBJ2-7, with TRBD1 as a possible D gene (5 bases). The sequence derives from a man in his forties or fifties with non-small cell lung cancer. The CDR3 reads CASSRQSYEQYF. CDR3 nucleotides: TGTGCCAGCAGCCGACAGTCCTACGAGCAGTACTTC. Complete variable domain (other parts from reference TRBV7-9 and TRBJ2-7): DTGVSQNPRHKITKRGQNVTFRCDPISEHNRLYWYRQTLGQGPEFLTYFQNEAQLEKSRLLSDRFSAERPKGSFSTLEIQRTEQGDSAMYLCASSRQSYEQYFGPGTRLTVT.